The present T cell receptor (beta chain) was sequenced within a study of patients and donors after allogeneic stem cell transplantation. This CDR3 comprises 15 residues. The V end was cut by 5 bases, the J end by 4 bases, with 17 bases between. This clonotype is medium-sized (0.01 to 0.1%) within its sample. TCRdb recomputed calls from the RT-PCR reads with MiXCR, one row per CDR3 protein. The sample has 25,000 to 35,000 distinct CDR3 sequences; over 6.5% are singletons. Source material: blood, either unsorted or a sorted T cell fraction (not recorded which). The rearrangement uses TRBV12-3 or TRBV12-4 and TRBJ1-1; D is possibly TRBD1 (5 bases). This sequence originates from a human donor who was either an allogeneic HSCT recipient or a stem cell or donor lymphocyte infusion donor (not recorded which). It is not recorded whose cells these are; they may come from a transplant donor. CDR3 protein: CASSPLPGLPTEAFF. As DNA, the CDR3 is TGTGCCAGCAGTCCCCTCCCGGGGCTTCCCACTGAAGCTTTCTTT.